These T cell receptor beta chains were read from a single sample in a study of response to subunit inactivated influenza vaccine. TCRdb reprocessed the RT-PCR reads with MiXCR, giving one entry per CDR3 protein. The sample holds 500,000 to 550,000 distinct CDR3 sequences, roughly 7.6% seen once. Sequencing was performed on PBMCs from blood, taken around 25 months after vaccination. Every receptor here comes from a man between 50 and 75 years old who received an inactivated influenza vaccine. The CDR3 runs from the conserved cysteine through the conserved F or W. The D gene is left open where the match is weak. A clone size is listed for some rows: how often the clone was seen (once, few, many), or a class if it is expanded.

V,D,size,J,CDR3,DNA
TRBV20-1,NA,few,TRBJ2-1,CSAATGRSSYNEQFF,TGCAGTGCTGCCACCGGACGGAGCTCCTACAATGAGCAGTTCTTC
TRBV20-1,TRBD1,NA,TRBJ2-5,CSARDGTGKETQYF,TGCAGTGCTAGAGACGGGACAGGGAAAGAGACCCAGTACTTC
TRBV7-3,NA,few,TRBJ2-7,CASSLTKKDEQYF,TGTGCCAGCAGCTTAACGAAGAAGGACGAGCAGTACTTC
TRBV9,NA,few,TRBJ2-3,CASSGGVGPHTDTQYF,TGTGCCAGCAGCGGGGGGGTGGGGCCGCACACAGATACGCAGTATTTT
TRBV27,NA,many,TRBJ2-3,CASSLVHTDTQYF,TGTGCCAGCAGTCTGGTCCACACAGATACGCAGTATTTT
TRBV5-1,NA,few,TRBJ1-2,CASSLSRVGYTF,TGCGCCAGCAGCTTGTCCAGGGTCGGCTACACCTTC
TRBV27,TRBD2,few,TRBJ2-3,CASSPWTRSGSTDTQYF,TGTGCCAGCAGTCCCTGGACTCGTAGCGGGAGCACAGATACGCAGTATTTT
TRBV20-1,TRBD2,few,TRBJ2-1,CSARAAVAGSYNEQFF,TGCAGTGCTAGAGCCGCAGTAGCGGGTTCCTACAATGAGCAGTTCTTC
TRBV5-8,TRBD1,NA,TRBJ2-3,CASSRISTGAVTDTQYF,TGTGCCAGCAGCCGGATCTCGACAGGGGCAGTAACAGATACGCAGTATTTT
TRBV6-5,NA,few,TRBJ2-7,CASSFSGDSYEQYF,TGTGCCAGCAGTTTTTCGGGGGACTCCTACGAGCAGTACTTC
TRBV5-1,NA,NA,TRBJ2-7,CASSLSLRSYEQYF,TGCGCCAGCAGCTTGTCCCTCAGATCCTACGAGCAGTACTTC
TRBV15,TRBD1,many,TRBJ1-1,CATSIPGQGLSTEAFF,TGTGCCACCAGCATCCCGGGACAGGGATTATCCACTGAAGCTTTCTTT
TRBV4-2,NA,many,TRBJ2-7,CASSPDPKPYEQYF,TGTGCCAGCAGCCCCGACCCGAAACCGTACGAGCAGTACTTC
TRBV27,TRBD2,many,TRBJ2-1,CASSYLLAGGGNEQFF,TGTGCCAGCAGTTACCTACTAGCGGGAGGGGGGAATGAGCAGTTCTTC
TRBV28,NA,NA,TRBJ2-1,CATQGGINEQFF,TGTGCCACCCAGGGGGGAATCAATGAGCAGTTCTTC
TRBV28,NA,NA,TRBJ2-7,CASSPTRLAYEQYF,TGTGCCAGCAGTCCTACGCGGCTAGCCTACGAGCAGTACTTC
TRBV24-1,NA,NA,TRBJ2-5,CATSDPRMKAKETQYF,TGTGCCACCAGTGATCCCAGGATGAAAGCTAAGGAGACCCAGTACTTC
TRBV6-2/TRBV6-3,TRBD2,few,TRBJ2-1,CASSLAGGNYNEQFF,TGTGCCAGCAGTTTAGCGGGAGGGAACTACAATGAGCAGTTCTTC
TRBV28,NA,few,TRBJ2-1,CASRLGPRGEQFF,TGTGCCAGCAGGTTGGGCCCGAGGGGTGAGCAGTTCTTC
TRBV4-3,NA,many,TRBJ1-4,CASSQEWGAREKLFF,TGCGCCAGCAGCCAAGAATGGGGGGCGAGGGAAAAACTGTTTTTT
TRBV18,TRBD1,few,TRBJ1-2,CASSPRDRGYGYTF,TGTGCCAGCTCACCCCGTGACAGGGGCTATGGCTACACCTTC
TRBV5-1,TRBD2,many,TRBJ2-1,CASSGLAGGNEQFF,TGCGCCAGCAGCGGTCTAGCGGGAGGGAATGAGCAGTTCTTC